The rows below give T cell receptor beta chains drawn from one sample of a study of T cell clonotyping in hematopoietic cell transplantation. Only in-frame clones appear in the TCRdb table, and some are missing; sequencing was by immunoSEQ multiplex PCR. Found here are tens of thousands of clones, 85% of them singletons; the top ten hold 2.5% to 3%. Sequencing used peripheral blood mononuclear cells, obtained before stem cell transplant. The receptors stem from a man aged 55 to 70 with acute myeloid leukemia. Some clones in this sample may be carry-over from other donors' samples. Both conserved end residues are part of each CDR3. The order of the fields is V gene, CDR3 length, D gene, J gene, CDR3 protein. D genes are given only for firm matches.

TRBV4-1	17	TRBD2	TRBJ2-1	CASSRLAGGRVDNEQFF
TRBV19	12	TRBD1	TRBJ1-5	CASNQQGKPQHF
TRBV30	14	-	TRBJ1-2	CAWSYGGVHYGYTF
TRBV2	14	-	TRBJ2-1	CASSPGPGYNEQFF
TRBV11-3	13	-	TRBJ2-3	CASRLSNQGTQYF
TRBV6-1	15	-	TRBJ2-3	CASVESPLGTDTQYF
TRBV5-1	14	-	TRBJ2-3	CASSLAREGDTQYF
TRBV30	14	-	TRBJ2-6	CAWSLNSGANVLTF
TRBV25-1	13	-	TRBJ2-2	CASSDPGSGELFF
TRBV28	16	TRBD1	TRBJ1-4	CASSFPGGTTNEKLFF
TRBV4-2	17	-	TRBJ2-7	CASSQTLDSLSSYEQYF
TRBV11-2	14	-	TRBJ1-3	CASSGVGAENTIYF
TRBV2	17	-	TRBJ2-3	CASSDSRIHRRTDTQYF
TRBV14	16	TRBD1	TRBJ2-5	CASSQGIRGHQETQYF
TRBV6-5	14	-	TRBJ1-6	CASTREGYNSPLHF
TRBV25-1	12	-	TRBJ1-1	CASYSLGTEAFF
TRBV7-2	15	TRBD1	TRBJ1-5	CASSRGQGVNQPQHF
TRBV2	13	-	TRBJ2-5	CASRLGSQETQYF
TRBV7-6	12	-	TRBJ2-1	CASSFRGGEQFF
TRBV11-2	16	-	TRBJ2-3	CASSPGLWLGTDTQYF
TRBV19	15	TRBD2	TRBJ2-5	CASTSGGNSGTTQYF
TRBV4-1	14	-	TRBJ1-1	CASSFRTGNTEAFF
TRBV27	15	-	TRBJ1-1	CASSLSWRTNTEAFF
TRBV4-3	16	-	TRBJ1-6	CASSPARNRLNSPLHF
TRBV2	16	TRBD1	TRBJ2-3	CASSLTPGQGADTQYF
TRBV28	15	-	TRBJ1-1	CASSSPRGGITEAFF
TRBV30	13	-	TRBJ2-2	CAWRAENTGELFF
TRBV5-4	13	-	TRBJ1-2	CASSSPIFDGYTF
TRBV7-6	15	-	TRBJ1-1	CASSPRSGRNTEAFF
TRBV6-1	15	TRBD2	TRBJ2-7	CASSEDSGGPYEQYF
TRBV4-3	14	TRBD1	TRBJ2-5	CASSMNRGSETQYF
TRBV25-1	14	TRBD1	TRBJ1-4	CASSGGQGFEKLFF
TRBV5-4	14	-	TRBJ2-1	CASTFDPQGYEQFF
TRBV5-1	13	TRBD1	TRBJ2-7	CASSLQPRGLRYF
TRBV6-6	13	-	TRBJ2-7	CASVRDATYEQYF
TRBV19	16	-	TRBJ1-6	CASSIGGRLTHSPLHF
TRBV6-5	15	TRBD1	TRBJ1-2	CASSYQGAKLESYTF
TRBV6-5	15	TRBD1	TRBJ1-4	CASRHRGATNEKLFF
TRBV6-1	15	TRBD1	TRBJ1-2	CASRFEGALNYGYTF
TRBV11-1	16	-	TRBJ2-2	CASSSGGTVSHRELFF
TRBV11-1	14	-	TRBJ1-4	CASSLSGGPGKLFF
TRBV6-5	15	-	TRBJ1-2	CASSYSRSTEGGYTF
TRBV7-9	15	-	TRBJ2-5	CASSFLSGGGETQYF
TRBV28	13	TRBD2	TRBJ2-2	CATPAGGTGELFF
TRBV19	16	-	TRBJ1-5	CASSIGGTPVGPPQHF
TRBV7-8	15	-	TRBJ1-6	CASSPGTPKRSPLHF
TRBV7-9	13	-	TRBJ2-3	CASSPVLSDTQYF
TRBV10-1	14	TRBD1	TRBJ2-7	CARPRDRGSYEQYF
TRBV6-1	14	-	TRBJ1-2	CASSELAGEDGYTF
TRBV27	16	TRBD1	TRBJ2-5	CASSTIRDRGQETQYF
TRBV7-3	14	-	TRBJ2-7	CASSPRPTDREQYF
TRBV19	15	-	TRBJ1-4	CASRPTGLTNEKLFF
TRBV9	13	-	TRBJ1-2	CASSVDLGSGYTF
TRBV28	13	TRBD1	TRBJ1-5	CATMYRGHQPQHF
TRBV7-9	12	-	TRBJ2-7	CASSLGTYEQYF